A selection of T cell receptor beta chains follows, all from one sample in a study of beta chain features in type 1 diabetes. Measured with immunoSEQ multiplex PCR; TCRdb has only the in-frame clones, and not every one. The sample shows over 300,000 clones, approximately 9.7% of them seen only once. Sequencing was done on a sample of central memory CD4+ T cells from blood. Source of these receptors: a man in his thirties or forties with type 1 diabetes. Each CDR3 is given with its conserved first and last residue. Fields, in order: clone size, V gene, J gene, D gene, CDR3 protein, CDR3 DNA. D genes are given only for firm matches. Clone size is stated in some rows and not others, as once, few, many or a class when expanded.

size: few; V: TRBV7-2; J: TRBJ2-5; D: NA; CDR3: CASSFSREETQYF; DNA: TGTGCCAGCAGCTTCTCCAGGGAAGAGACCCAGTACTTC
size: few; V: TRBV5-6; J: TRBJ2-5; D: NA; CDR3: CASSAPVGTGETQYF; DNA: TGTGCCAGCAGCGCCCCGGTGGGGACCGGAGAGACCCAGTACTTC
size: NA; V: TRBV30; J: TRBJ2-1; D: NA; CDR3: CAWARGSSYNEQFF; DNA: TGTGCCTGGGCGAGAGGTTCCTCCTACAATGAGCAGTTCTTC
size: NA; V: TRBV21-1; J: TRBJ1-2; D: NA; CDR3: CASSPAGANYGYTF; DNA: TGTGCCAGCAGTCCCGCGGGAGCTAACTATGGCTACACCTTC
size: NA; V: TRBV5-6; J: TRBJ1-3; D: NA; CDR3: CASSLVGDSGNTIYF; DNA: TGTGCCAGCAGCTTGGTCGGGGACTCAGGAAACACCATATATTTT
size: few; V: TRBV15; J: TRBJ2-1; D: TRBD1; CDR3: CATSREGQGARRFF; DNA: TGTGCCACCAGCAGAGAGGGACAGGGGGCGAGACGGTTCTTC
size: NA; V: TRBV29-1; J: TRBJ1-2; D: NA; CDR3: CSVAGQTNYGYTF; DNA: TGCAGCGTCGCCGGACAGACTAACTATGGCTACACCTTC
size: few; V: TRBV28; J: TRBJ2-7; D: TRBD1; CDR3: CASSATRTGTGGFRSYEQYF; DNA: TGTGCCAGCAGTGCAACCCGCACCGGGACAGGGGGCTTCCGCTCCTACGAGCAGTACTTC
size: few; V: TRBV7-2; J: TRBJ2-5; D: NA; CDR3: CASSLTRQETQYF; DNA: TGTGCCAGCAGCTTAACTAGGCAAGAGACCCAGTACTTC
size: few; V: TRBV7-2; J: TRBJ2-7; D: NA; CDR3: CASSLVGSRGEQYF; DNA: TGTGCCAGCAGCTTGGTGGGGTCCCGGGGCGAGCAGTACTTC
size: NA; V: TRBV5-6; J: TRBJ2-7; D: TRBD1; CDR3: CASSSRTGDYEQYF; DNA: TGTGCCAGCAGCTCCCGGACAGGGGACTACGAGCAGTACTTC
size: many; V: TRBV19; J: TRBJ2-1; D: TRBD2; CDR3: CASSPTGTSLGEQFF; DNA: TGTGCCAGTAGCCCAACCGGGACTAGTTTGGGTGAGCAGTTCTTC
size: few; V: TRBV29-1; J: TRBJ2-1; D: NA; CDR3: CSVVRSSTYNEQFF; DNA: TGCAGCGTTGTGCGGTCTAGCACCTACAATGAGCAGTTCTTC
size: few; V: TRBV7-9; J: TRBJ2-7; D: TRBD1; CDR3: CASSSAPGQGAHEQYF; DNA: TGTGCCAGCAGCTCCGCACCGGGACAGGGCGCCCACGAGCAGTACTTC
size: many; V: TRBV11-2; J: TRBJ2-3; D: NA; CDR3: CASSLLVAGTDTQYF; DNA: TGTGCCAGCAGCTTACTCGTAGCGGGCACAGATACGCAGTATTTT
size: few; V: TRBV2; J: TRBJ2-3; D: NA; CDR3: CASRGGAIPTDTQYF; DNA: TGTGCCAGTCGTGGGGGGGCGATCCCCACAGATACGCAGTATTTT
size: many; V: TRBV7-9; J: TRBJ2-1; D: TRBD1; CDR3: CASSPSGQGGEQFF; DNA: TGTGCCAGCAGCCCATCAGGACAGGGCGGGGAGCAGTTCTTC
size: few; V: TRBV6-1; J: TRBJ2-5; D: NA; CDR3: CASSPRQETQYF; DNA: TGTGCCAGCAGCCCCAGACAAGAGACCCAGTACTTC
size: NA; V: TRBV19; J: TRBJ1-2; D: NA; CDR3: CASSAMTENYGYTF; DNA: TGTGCCAGTAGTGCGATGACGGAGAACTATGGCTACACCTTC
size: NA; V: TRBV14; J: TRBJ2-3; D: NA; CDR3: CASSQAVKVARWDTQYF; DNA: TGTGCCAGCAGCCAAGCGGTCAAGGTAGCTAGGTGGGATACGCAGTATTTT
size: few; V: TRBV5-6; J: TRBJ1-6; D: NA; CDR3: CASSLESYNSPLHF; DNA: TGTGCCAGCAGCTTGGAGTCCTATAATTCACCCCTCCACTTT
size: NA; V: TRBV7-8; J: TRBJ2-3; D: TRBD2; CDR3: CASSLVAGGRTDTQYF; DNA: TGTGCCAGCAGCTTAGTAGCGGGGGGGCGCACAGATACGCAGTATTTT
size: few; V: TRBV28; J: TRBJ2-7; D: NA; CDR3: CASSFGGSDPYEQYF; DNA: TGTGCCAGCAGTTTCGGGGGAAGTGATCCGTACGAGCAGTACTTC
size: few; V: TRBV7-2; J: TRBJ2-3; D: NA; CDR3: CASSRSSGGPTTDTQYF; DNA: TGTGCCAGCAGCAGATCTAGTGGGGGACCCACCACAGATACGCAGTATTTT
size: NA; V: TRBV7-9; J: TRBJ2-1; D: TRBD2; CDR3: CASSGGTSGVYNEQFF; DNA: TGTGCCAGCAGCGGGGGGACTAGCGGGGTGTACAATGAGCAGTTCTTC
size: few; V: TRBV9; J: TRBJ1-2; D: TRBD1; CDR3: CASSPSWGQDGYTF; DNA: TGTGCCAGCAGCCCCTCGTGGGGACAGGATGGCTACACCTTC
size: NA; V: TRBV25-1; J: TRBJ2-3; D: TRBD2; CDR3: CASSGTSGGLATQYF; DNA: TGTGCCAGCAGTGGAACTAGCGGGGGCTTGGCTACGCAGTATTTT
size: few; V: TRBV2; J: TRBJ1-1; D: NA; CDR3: CASTPEVNTEAFF; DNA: TGTGCCAGCACCCCCGAGGTGAACACTGAAGCTTTCTTT
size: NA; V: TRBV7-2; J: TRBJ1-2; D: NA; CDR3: CASSLSGGYTF; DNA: TGTGCCAGCAGCTTATCGGGTGGCTACACCTTC
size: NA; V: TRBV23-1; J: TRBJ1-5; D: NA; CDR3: CASSQSSGRQPQHF; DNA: TGCGCCAGCAGTCAATCGTCGGGGAGGCAGCCCCAGCATTTT
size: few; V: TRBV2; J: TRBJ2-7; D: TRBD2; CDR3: CASSAAPSGGAGEQYF; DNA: TGTGCCAGCAGTGCTGCGCCTAGCGGGGGGGCTGGCGAGCAGTACTTC
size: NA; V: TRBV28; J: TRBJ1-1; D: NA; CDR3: CASSVGGYTEAFF; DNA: TGTGCCAGCAGTGTGGGGGGTTACACTGAAGCTTTCTTT
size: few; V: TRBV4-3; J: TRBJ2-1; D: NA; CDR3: CASSQVGQVRNEQFF; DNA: TGCGCCAGCAGCCAAGTGGGGCAGGTGAGGAATGAGCAGTTCTTC
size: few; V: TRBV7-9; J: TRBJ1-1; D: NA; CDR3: CASSLVAGGGTEAFF; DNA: TGTGCCAGCAGCTTAGTAGCTGGGGGCGGAACTGAAGCTTTCTTT
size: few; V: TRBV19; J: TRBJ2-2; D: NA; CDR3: CASSTRTAGELFF; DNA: TGTGCCAGTAGTACCCGGACAGCCGGGGAGCTGTTTTTT
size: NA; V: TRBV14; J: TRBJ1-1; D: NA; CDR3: CASSPRALNTEAFF; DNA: TGTGCCAGCAGCCCTCGGGCTTTGAACACTGAAGCTTTCTTT
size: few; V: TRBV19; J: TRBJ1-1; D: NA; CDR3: CASSRGMGTEAFF; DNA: TGTGCCAGTAGTCGGGGGATGGGCACTGAAGCTTTCTTT
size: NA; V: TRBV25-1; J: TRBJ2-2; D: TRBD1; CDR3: CASSEIDRGSGELFF; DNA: TGTGCCAGCAGTGAGATTGACAGGGGAAGTGGGGAGCTGTTTTTT
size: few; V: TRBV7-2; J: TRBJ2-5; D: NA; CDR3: CASSLNSQETQYF; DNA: TGTGCCAGCAGCTTAAACAGCCAAGAGACCCAGTACTTC
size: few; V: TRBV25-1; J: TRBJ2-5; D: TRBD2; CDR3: CASSPLWGGAQETQYF; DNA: TGTGCCAGCAGTCCCCTCTGGGGGGGAGCCCAAGAGACCCAGTACTTC
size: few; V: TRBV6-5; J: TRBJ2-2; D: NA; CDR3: CASSEGTGTGELFF; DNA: TGTGCCAGCAGTGAAGGGACTGGCACCGGGGAGCTGTTTTTT
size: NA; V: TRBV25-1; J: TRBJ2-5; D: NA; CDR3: CASRGGRETQYF; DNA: TGTGCCAGCAGAGGTGGGCGGGAGACCCAGTACTTC
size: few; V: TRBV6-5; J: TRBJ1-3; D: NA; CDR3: CASSYGTGSGNTIYF; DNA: TGTGCCAGCAGTTACGGGACGGGATCTGGAAACACCATATATTTT
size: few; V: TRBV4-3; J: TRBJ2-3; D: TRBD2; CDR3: CASSPGLAGGTDTQYF; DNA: TGCGCCAGCAGCCCCGGACTAGCAGGCGGGACAGATACGCAGTATTTT
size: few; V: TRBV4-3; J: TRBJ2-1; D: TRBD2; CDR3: CASSEAGGGYNEQFF; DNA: TGCGCCAGCAGCGAAGCTGGCGGGGGTTACAATGAGCAGTTCTTC
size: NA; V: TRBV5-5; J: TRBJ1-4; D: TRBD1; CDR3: CASSSGGQGVEKLFF; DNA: TGTGCCAGCAGCTCCGGTGGACAGGGGGTTGAAAAACTGTTTTTT
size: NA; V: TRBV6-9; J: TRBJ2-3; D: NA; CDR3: CASSYGVAYTQYF; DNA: TGTGCCAGCAGTTACGGTGTTGCCTATACGCAGTATTTT
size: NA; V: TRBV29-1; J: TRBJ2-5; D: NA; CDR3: CSVVRGQETQYF; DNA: TGCAGCGTTGTCCGCGGGCAAGAGACCCAGTACTTC
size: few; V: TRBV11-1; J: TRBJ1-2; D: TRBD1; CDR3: CASSQQAGTGVYGYTF; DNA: TGTGCCAGCAGCCAACAAGCCGGGACAGGCGTCTATGGCTACACCTTC
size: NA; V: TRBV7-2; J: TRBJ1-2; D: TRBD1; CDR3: CASSLRQGDNYGYTF; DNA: TGTGCCAGCAGCTTACGACAGGGGGACAACTATGGCTACACCTTC
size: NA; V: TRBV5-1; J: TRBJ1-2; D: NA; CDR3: CASSLEGALYGYTF; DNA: TGCGCCAGCAGCTTGGAGGGTGCCCTCTATGGCTACACCTTC
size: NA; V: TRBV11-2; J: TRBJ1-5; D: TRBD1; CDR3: CASSLGRGPRPQHF; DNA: TGTGCCAGCAGCTTGGGCAGGGGGCCACGGCCCCAGCATTTT
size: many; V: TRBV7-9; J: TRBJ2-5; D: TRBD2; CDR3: CASSPWRGASETQYF; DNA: TGTGCCAGCAGCCCCTGGCGGGGGGCCTCAGAGACCCAGTACTTC
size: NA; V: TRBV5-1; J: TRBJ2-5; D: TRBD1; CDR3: CASSGTEQETQYF; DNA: TGCGCCAGCAGCGGGACAGAGCAAGAGACCCAGTACTTC
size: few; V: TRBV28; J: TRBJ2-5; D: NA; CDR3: CASSPRRSETQYF; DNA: TGTGCCAGCAGTCCGCGCCGGTCAGAGACCCAGTACTTC
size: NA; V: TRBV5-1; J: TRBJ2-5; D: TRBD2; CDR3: CASSPGGNPYQETQYF; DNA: TGCGCCAGCAGCCCGGGGGGTAACCCGTACCAAGAGACCCAGTACTTC
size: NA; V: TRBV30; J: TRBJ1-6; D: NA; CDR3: CAWKHLGESPLHF; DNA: TGTGCCTGGAAGCACTTGGGGGAATCACCCCTCCACTTT